This section outlines one T cell receptor (beta chain) sequence together with its context. Its target is unknown. V was clipped by 0 bases and J by 2 bases, with 7 bases between them. The length of the CDR3 is 14 residues. CDR1 MGHRA and CDR2 YSYEKL come from the germline V gene. This entry is derived from a study of T cells after yellow fever vaccination. The study's findings and limits: Only a small proportion of the clonotypes turned up in both the CD4 and the CD8 compartments, likely arising from convergent recombination. High-abundance clonotypes from the bulk population could contaminate FACS-sorted repertoires.

Using its own MiXCR run on the 5' RACE reads, TCRdb lists one record per CDR3 protein. The sample contains around 360,000 distinct CDR3 sequences, roughly 10% of which appear only once. The receptor was derived from a man aged 18 to 30 who received the YFV17D yellow fever vaccine. J is TRBJ1-2 and V is TRBV4-1, with D hard to call. Sequenced material: PBMCs, taken on the day of the first yellow fever vaccination. CDR3 loop: CASSQDEVNYGYTF. CDR3 nucleotide sequence: TGCGCCAGCAGCCAAGACGAGGTGAACTATGGCTACACCTTC.